This TCR beta chain appears in the sequencing data of a study of blood T cell repertoires in COVID-19. Study overall: Samples taken during acute and convalescent COVID-19 were collected in the United States, Italy and Spain.

In the original analysis: From reference gene primer amplification, estimates of nucleated cell counts were derived. Clones were sequenced by immunoSEQ multiplex PCR, and TCRdb holds only the in-frame ones, with some missing. Clone size and V and J calls were adopted from that table, with D and trimming inferred from the DNA. The sample consists of approximately 200,000 clones, approximately 86% of them appearing once. The germline V gene has CDR1 SGHNT and CDR2 YYREEE (reference sequence). Trimming pared 0 bases from V and 5 bases from J, leaving 11 bases between. The CDR3 has 14 residues. Researchers sorted participants into cohorts using their self-reported clinical history. The study recruited exposed participants who had met a COVID-19 case within 2 weeks before entry.

The chain has TRBV5-4 and TRBJ1-2; possibly TRBD1 for D (6 bases). The sample comprised PBMCs or T cells enriched from blood (not recorded which). The TCR sequence derives from a woman under 40 who had been exposed to COVID-19. The CDR3 region has the DNA TGTGCCAGCAGCTTGGCAGACAGGTTTTATGGCTACACCTTC. Encoded protein: CASSLADRFYGYTF.